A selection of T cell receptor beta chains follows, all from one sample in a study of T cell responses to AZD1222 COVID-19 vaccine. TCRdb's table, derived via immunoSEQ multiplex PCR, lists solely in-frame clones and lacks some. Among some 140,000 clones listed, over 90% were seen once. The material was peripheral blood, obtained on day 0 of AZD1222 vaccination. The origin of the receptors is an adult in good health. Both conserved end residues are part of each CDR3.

CASSLEQGTRYGYTF	TRBV5-1	TRBJ1-2
CASKRNPRGTGGYTF	TRBV6-4	TRBJ1-2
CASSKKGRDSYEQYF	TRBV7-6	TRBJ2-7
CATRHVQGSGLNSPLHF	TRBV24-1	TRBJ1-6
CASSQDPGQSNQPQHF	TRBV4-1	TRBJ1-5
CSVEVEGWGEKLFF	TRBV29-1	TRBJ1-4
CASSERDRGGGYTF	TRBV6-1	TRBJ1-2
CAILETGSGELFF	TRBV10-3	TRBJ2-2
CASRRSGGDTQYF	TRBV19	TRBJ2-3
CAWMGQTNTEAFF	TRBV30	TRBJ1-1
CAISSDEKLFF	TRBV10-3	TRBJ1-4
CAWSNGGISYEQYF	TRBV30	TRBJ2-7
CASSPSDRGYEQYF	TRBV5-1	TRBJ2-7
CATSHWGLTGELFF	TRBV24-1	TRBJ2-2
CATHRSGGAGQETQYF	TRBV5-4	TRBJ2-5
CSVRATGAGIQYF	TRBV29-1	TRBJ2-4
CASSVWPEQYF	TRBV2	TRBJ2-7
CASSIFHKYEQYF	TRBV19	TRBJ2-7
CASGYLKSGYGYTF	TRBV12-5	TRBJ1-2
CASSPRGGSNEKLFF	TRBV7-8	TRBJ1-4
CASKGSQITEAFF	TRBV19	TRBJ1-1
CASSLQATNEKLFF	TRBV5-1	TRBJ1-4
CASSRSKPVGRSTEAFF	TRBV5-5	TRBJ1-1
CASSLRLGLSSYEQYF	TRBV3-1/TRBV3-2	TRBJ2-7
CASSYPGGPTGELFF	TRBV6-2/TRBV6-3	TRBJ2-2
CASSRQVTGELFF	TRBV5-1	TRBJ2-2
CASSLESGTDGYTF	TRBV7-9	TRBJ1-2
CAWCTGVSQPQHF	TRBV30	TRBJ1-5
CASSGRTDREPQYF	TRBV19	TRBJ2-5
CASSQGRRENTEAFF	TRBV4-2	TRBJ1-1
CASSLLRGGVDEQYF	TRBV27	TRBJ2-7
CASSVRGTGQETQYF	TRBV9	TRBJ2-5
CASIPSSRDLKETQYF	TRBV19	TRBJ2-5
CASSSTGGNGYTF	TRBV6-5	TRBJ1-2
CASSDRPRDSPLHF	TRBV28	TRBJ1-6
CASSSLAGFYGYTF	TRBV6-5	TRBJ1-2
CASSFGATTDTQYF	TRBV7-3	TRBJ2-3
CAWSVRRYTEAFF	TRBV30	TRBJ1-1
CASSYRSGDGYTF	TRBV6-5	TRBJ1-2
CASSLVGQGYGELFF	TRBV7-9	TRBJ2-2
CASRAETLAGRLGNEQFF	TRBV2	TRBJ2-1
CASSAFQGSYTF	TRBV9	TRBJ1-2
CASSKGAVTEAFF	TRBV6-5	TRBJ1-1
CASSFGQGGNQPQHF	TRBV7-2	TRBJ1-5
CASSLAPGAEAFF	TRBV5-1	TRBJ1-1
CASSQGQSREAFF	TRBV4-1	TRBJ1-1
CASRPAGVFLEQYF	TRBV28	TRBJ2-7
CASSEKVGGANREQYF	TRBV2	TRBJ2-7
CASGDDSSGNTIYF	TRBV11-1	TRBJ1-3
CASSPGLAGTYEQYF	TRBV3-1/TRBV3-2	TRBJ2-7
CAAQRDAPYGYTF	TRBV6-7	TRBJ1-2
CASSKAAGMNTGELFF	TRBV11-3	TRBJ2-2
CASSLTGTTDTQYF	TRBV7-3	TRBJ2-3
CASIFTGASGNTIYF	TRBV19	TRBJ1-3
CAWSIRPGEQYF	TRBV30	TRBJ2-7
CASSQSGNSPLHF	TRBV4-3	TRBJ1-6